One sample yielded the 14 T cell receptor beta chains listed below, sequenced in a study of cytomegalovirus exposure and HLA in healthy donors. PCR used 60 Vbeta primers and 13 Jbeta primers. The protocol was immunoSEQ multiplex PCR, while the TCRdb copy is restricted to in-frame clones and leaves out a portion. The repertoire holds roughly 200,000 clones, roughly four fifths seen once, with 0.58% in the top ten. The source material was PBMCs. The source is a woman between 40 and 50 years old in good health and CMV-seronegative.

V and J are TRBV19 and TRBJ2-1; D call uncertain. Looked up from germline, CDR1 is LNHDA and CDR2 is SQIVND (reference sequence). The CDR3 has 15 residues. V was shortened by 5 bases and J by 7 bases, with 18 bases between the two germline ends. In nucleotides, the CDR3 is TGTGCCAGTAGTGCGACCGTAATAGCCGCAAATGAGCAGTTCTTC. Protein product: CASSATVIAANEQFF.

The chain has TRBV7-2 and TRBJ2-1, with 9 bases matching TRBD1. Trimming at V came to 6 bases and at J to 4 bases, leaving 10 bases not matched to a gene. The V gene's germline CDR1 is SGHTA and CDR2 FQGNSA. This CDR3 has 16 residues. The CDR3 sequence is CASRHTGTGPYNEQFF. CDR3 nucleotides: TGTGCCAGCAGACATACCGGGACAGGGCCTTACAATGAGCAGTTCTTC.

The V call is TRBV9, the J call TRBJ2-2; the match to TRBD1 covers 10 bases. Germline V CDR1 and CDR2: SGDLS, YYNGEE. The junction had 5 bases not matched to a gene; V was cut back by 3 bases and J by 6 bases. This CDR3 has 15 amino acids. CDR3 sequence: CASSDGTGDSGELFF. The CDR3 DNA reads as TGTGCCAGCAGCGACGGGACAGGGGATTCCGGGGAGCTGTTTTTT.

In its sample, this clone was seen once. CDR3 in amino acids: CAWSPDNTEAFF. The CDR3 DNA reads TGTGCCTGGAGCCCAGATAACACTGAAGCTTTCTTT. This chain links TRBV30 with TRBJ1-1, with D hard to call. The CDR3 length is 12 residues. Per germline, CDR1 GTSNPN and CDR2 SVGIG (reference sequence). Deletions cut 3 bases from V and 2 bases from J, with 7 bases between.

The rearrangement joins TRBV5-1 to TRBJ2-3; 9 bases line up with TRBD2. Unmatched junction bases numbered 4, after V lost 0 bases and J lost 2 bases. The CDR3 is made up of 16 amino acids. Germline CDR1 reads SGHRS; CDR2 reads YFSETQ. Here the CDR3 DNA reads TGCGCCAGCAGCTTGGTGGCTAGCGGGGACACAGATACGCAGTATTTT. This gives the protein CASSLVASGDTDTQYF.

The J gene is TRBJ1-6, the V gene TRBV9; TRBD1 is a possible D gene (6 bases). V lost 0 bases, J lost 10 bases, and 11 bases lay in between. Per germline, CDR1 SGDLS and CDR2 YYNGEE. The CDR3 is 14 amino acids. The CDR3 nucleotides read TGTGCCAGCAGCGTAGATTCAGGGGTCTCACCCCTCCACTTT. This translates into CASSVDSGVSPLHF.

Written as DNA, the CDR3 is TGTGCCAGCAGTGCGCGGAGGACCGGGGAGCTGTTTTTT. Protein product: CASSARRTGELFF. J is TRBJ2-2 and V is TRBV6-5; possibly TRBD2 for D (5 bases). Looked up from germline, CDR1 is MNHEY and CDR2 is SVGAGI. V was pared by 5 bases and J by 5 bases, with 9 bases between. CDR3 size: 13 residues.

This chain connects TRBV14 to TRBJ1-1; D is perhaps TRBD1 (6 bases). The CDR3 loop spans 17 amino acids. V was cut by 0 bases and J by 0 bases, with 14 bases left in between. Germline lookup yields CDR1 SGHDN and CDR2 FVKESK. CDR3 nucleotide sequence: TGTGCCAGCAGCCAAGACAGGGGTGGCCTCATGAACACTGAAGCTTTCTTT. It codes for CASSQDRGGLMNTEAFF.

The chain is built from TRBV11-2 and TRBJ2-7, with 7 bases lining up with TRBD1. V shed 6 bases and J 3 bases; nucleotides not matched to a gene: 8. Looked up from germline, CDR1 is SGHAT and CDR2 is FQNNGV. The CDR3 consists of 14 residues. CDR3 in amino acids: CASRTTGAVYEQYF. The CDR3 coding sequence is TGTGCCAGCAGAACCACAGGGGCGGTCTACGAGCAGTACTTC.

The chain carries TRBV6-6 and TRBJ1-2, with D possibly TRBD1 on 6 matching bases. Trimming removed 6 bases from V and 2 bases from J, with 10 bases in between. The CDR3 runs 13 residues. The germline V gene has CDR1 MNHNY and CDR2 SVGAGI (reference sequence). CDR3 protein: CASRSQGNYGYTF. The CDR3 DNA reads as TGTGCCAGCAGGTCACAGGGAAACTATGGCTACACCTTC.

This chain connects TRBV5-6 to TRBJ1-2, with unresolved D. From germline, CDR1 is SGHDT and CDR2 YYEEEE. CDR3 length equals 15 residues. Trimming took off 4 bases at V and 7 bases at J, with 20 bases between the two ends. The CDR3 sequence is CASSPLVPGSGGYTF. The CDR3 DNA reads as TGTGCCAGCAGCCCCCTGGTGCCTGGGAGCGGTGGCTACACCTTC.

V is TRBV7-8 and J is TRBJ1-1; the D is unclear. Germline lookup yields CDR1 SGHVS and CDR2 FQNEAQ. The CDR3 runs to 11 residues. The germline V and J ends were trimmed by 1 base and 8 bases, with 5 bases remaining between them. The CDR3 DNA reads as TGTGCCAGCAGCTTAGTGAGCGAAGCTTTCTTT. It specifies CASSLVSEAFF. Full variable domain (outside the CDR3, taken from reference TRBV7-8 and TRBJ1-1): GAGVSQSPRYKVAKRGQDVALRCDPISGHVSLFWYQQALGQGPEFLTYFQNEAQLDKSGLPSDRFFAERPEGSVSTLKIQRTQQEDSAVYLCASSLVSEAFFGQGTRLTVV.

This clone was found a few times. V usage is TRBV4-3 and J usage is TRBJ1-4; D may be TRBD1 (5 bases). Deletions cut 1 base from V and 1 base from J, with 7 bases between. The CDR3 extends over 15 amino acids. The germline CDR1 and CDR2 sequences are LGHNA and YSLEER. CDR3 bases: TGCGCCAGCAGCCAAGCCGACAGAACTAATGAAAAACTGTTTTTT. Translated, it gives CASSQADRTNEKLFF.

This clone was seen only once. The chain recombines TRBV28 with TRBJ1-5; no firm D call. Per germline, CDR1 MDHEN and CDR2 SYDVKM. V gave up 6 bases and J gave up 7 bases, with 16 bases separating them. The CDR3 has 14 residues. The CDR3 is CASSGSARWQPQHF. The DNA of the CDR3 is TGTGCCAGCAGCGGGTCCGCCCGTTGGCAGCCCCAGCATTTT. Complete variable domain (other parts from reference TRBV28 and TRBJ1-5): DVKVTQSSRYLVKRTGEKVFLECVQDMDHENMFWYRQDPGLGLRLIYFSYDVKMKEKGDIPEGYSVSREKKERFSLILESASTNQTSMYLCASSGSARWQPQHFGDGTRLSIL.